This T cell receptor (beta chain) was found in a study of T cells after yellow fever vaccination. Overall study context: The fractions with low cell numbers were processed using SMART-Seq v4 Ultra Low Input.

CDR1 MNHEY and CDR2 SVGAGI come from the germline V gene. Deletions cut 0 bases from V and 6 bases from J, with 12 bases between. The CDR3 runs 15 residues. Each CDR3 protein gets one entry after TCRdb re-called the 5' RACE reads with MiXCR. The table lists about 85,000 distinct CDR3 sequences, 13% of them singletons, with approximately 23% in the top ten. The sequencing used CD8+ T cells not binding an NS4B(214-222) dextramer, sorted from PBMCs, collected roughly 23 days after the first yellow fever vaccination. This TCR was recovered from a man aged 18 to 30 who received the YFV17D yellow fever vaccine. The rearrangement joins TRBV6-5 to TRBJ1-5; maybe TRBD1 (5 bases). This CDR3 reads CASSYSGALTQPQHF. The CDR3 nucleotides read TGTGCCAGCAGTTACTCAGGGGCTCTGACTCAGCCCCAGCATTTT.